One T cell receptor (beta chain) is described in this entry. Its specific antigen is unknown. Base quality data are lacking; no much larger clone is found one base away. This sample is part of a study of multiple sclerosis patients with progressive multifocal leukoencephalopathy (dated by TCRdb to the late 2010s). The study in broad terms: Peripheral T and B cells were examined in MS patients who developed PML (4 under natalizumab, 1 after alemtuzumab) and in treated patients who did not develop PML. From before therapy, through 6 and 12 months, up to PML onset, two natalizumab-treated patients who later developed PML were tracked longitudinally. The study was designed to detect JC virus-specific or public T-cell expansions arising at the time of PML onset. Overall study results and their limits: Given the small, descriptive cohort, it remained unclear whether the study findings reflect JC virus infection or general immunocompromise. The analysis covered only peripheral blood, although cerebrospinal fluid or brain lymphocytes might be more informative for natalizumab-associated PML. Less diverse TRB repertoires in most PML patients were suggested by lower normalized Shannon entropy, whereas values near 1 were observed in the natalizumab-treated controls. Although TRB clones above 0.5% frequency turned up only in PML patients, the clones expanded at PML onset were already present before and during natalizumab therapy. No common TRBV or TRBJ gene usage or preferential TRBV-TRBJ pairings were detected when PML developed.

According to the study, the label for this sample's time point signals: time of PML onset. Read against the paper, the sample's treatment or condition label means: on natalizumab therapy at sampling. Diagnosis of PML relied on clinical and MRI findings, with confirmation coming from detection of JC virus DNA in cerebrospinal fluid. In the natalizumab-treated patients, PML developed after between roughly 15 and 60 months of natalizumab therapy. Interferon beta had previously been received by all listed patients, and all PML patients were female. Blood samples at T3 were obtained at the time of PML onset. Ficoll-Hypaque density gradient centrifugation was used to isolate peripheral blood mononuclear cells. The immunoSEQ two-step multiplex PCR at survey-level depth was used to amplify TRB CDR3 regions from genomic DNA. Synthetic inline TR CDR3 controls covering all V-J pairings were spiked into each PCR to estimate template counts and remove amplification bias. Reads were processed so that amplification and sequencing bias were reduced, and quantification was performed against synthetic TR CDR3 analogs. As for the authors' bioinformatics: Raw data were processed in ImmunoSEQ Analyzer, with out-of-frame sequences and CDR3s containing stop codons removed, and genes were named according to IMGT nomenclature. Normalized Shannon entropy, defined as 1 minus Pielou's evenness, was used to summarize repertoire diversity. TRB sequences were considered identical only when V gene, J gene and CDR3 were shared. Public PML clonotypes were CDR3s shared by two or more PML-onset samples but absent earlier, in controls, and in public databases. Positional CDR3 amino acid composition was analyzed in Skylign with the observed count method. TCRdb's version of the immuneACCESS table is confined to in-frame rearrangements and falls short of the full clone set. An unresolved V gene accounts for under half of the shortfall where checked; the remainder is of unknown origin. For V, J and clone size, that table is used; D and trimming come from the DNA. The sample table lists about 31,000 clones, roughly 89% of them with a count of one. The ten largest clonotypes hold 5.7% of the sample.

From the germline V gene, CDR1 is KGHSH and CDR2 is LQKENI. Relative to germline, V is missing 5 bases and J is missing 6 bases, with 9 bases of the junction outside any gene match. Reading from cysteine to phenylalanine, the CDR3 counts 17 amino acids. The DNA shown is the 51-base CDR3, in frame from base 1. The sample consisted of PBMCs, taken from a patient treated with natalizumab. The sequence came from a woman between 35 and 50 years old with progressive multifocal leukoencephalopathy. The sequence joins TRBV18 to TRBJ2-2, and 13 junctional nucleotides match TRBD2. The CDR3: CASSSRTSGRAAGELFF. The DNA sequence is TGTGCCAGCTCATCGCGGACTAGCGGGAGAGCGGCCGGGGAGCTGTTTTTT. Joined to the reference TRBV18 and TRBJ2-2 proteins, this CDR3 gives the full variable domain: NAGVMQNPRHLVRRRGQEARLRCSPMKGHSHVYWYRQLPEEGLKFMVYLQKENIIDESGMPKERFSAEFPKEGPSILRIQQVVRGDSAAYFCASSSRTSGRAAGELFFGEGSRLTVL.